This passage covers 23 T cell receptor beta chains from one sample sequenced in a study of CD8+ T cells in alopecia areata. RNA extraction and reverse transcription yielded cDNA as sequencing template. The assay was immunoSEQ multiplex PCR, and TCRdb's table has in-frame clones only and misses some. Counted here are some 170,000 clones, roughly 70% occurring once; the ten biggest clones make up roughly 10%. The sample consisted of CD8+ T cells sorted from blood, taken at week 0. These receptors were taken from a human donor with alopecia areata.

This clone was seen a single time. V is TRBV30 and J is TRBJ1-1; tentative D call: TRBD1 (6 bases). Germline CDR1 and CDR2: GTSNPN and SVGIG (reference sequence). The V end lost 4 bases, the J end lost 0 bases, and 9 bases lay between the germline ends. This CDR3 has 13 amino acids. The CDR3 sequence is CAWTGVLNTEAFF. CDR3 bases: TGTGCCTGGACAGGGGTCTTGAACACTGAAGCTTTCTTT.

V and J are TRBV11-2 and TRBJ2-1; D possibly uses TRBD1 or TRBD2 (5 bases each). This CDR3 region has 12 residues. Trimming stripped 1 base from V and 8 bases from J, with 6 bases between. The germline CDR1 and CDR2 sequences are SGHAT and FQNNGV. The CDR3: CASSLVGDEQFF. CDR3 bases: TGTGCCAGCAGCTTAGTGGGGGATGAGCAGTTCTTC.

The chain recombines TRBV9 with TRBJ2-7, with 8 bases lining up with TRBD2. V lost 4 bases and J lost 6; bases outside the gene matches: 12. CDR3 length: 15 residues. Germline CDR1 and CDR2: SGDLS and YYNGEE. The chain's CDR3 is CASSQTGGAEGEQYF. The CDR3 nucleotides read TGTGCCAGCAGCCAAACGGGAGGGGCTGAGGGCGAGCAGTACTTC.

This clone was seen a few times. V usage is TRBV14 and J usage is TRBJ2-1, with D maybe TRBD2 (6 bases). The CDR3 sequence is 17 residues long. Germline CDR1 SGHDN, CDR2 FVKESK. The V and J ends lost 4 bases and 7 bases respectively, with 23 bases between them. The CDR3 DNA reads TGTGCCAGCAGCCCAAAAATGGAGGGCACCTACGGGAATGAGCAGTTCTTC. Translating gives CASSPKMEGTYGNEQFF.

The chain carries TRBV5-1 and TRBJ1-2; tentatively, D is TRBD1 (6 bases). The CDR3 length is 14 residues. V was cut by 5 bases and J by 2 bases, with 13 bases left in between. Germline assignment: CDR1 SGHRS and CDR2 YFSETQ. CDR3 sequence reads: CASRPDRWNYGYTF. CDR3 bases: TGCGCCAGCAGACCCGACAGGTGGAACTATGGCTACACCTTC.

The rearrangement joins TRBV5-1 to TRBJ2-7; tentative D call: TRBD2 (6 bases). This CDR3 has 15 amino acids. Germline values: CDR1 SGHRS, CDR2 YFSETQ. V lost 1 base, J lost 1 base, and 12 bases lay in between. CDR3: CASSLPRRGSYEQYF. As DNA, the CDR3 is TGCGCCAGCAGCTTGCCCCGGAGGGGATCCTACGAGCAGTACTTC.

The chain has TRBV6-5 and TRBJ2-5, with a weak D call TRBD1 (5 bases). The V and J ends lost 9 bases and 5 bases respectively, with 22 bases between them. CDR1 is MNHEY and CDR2 is SVGAGI in the germline V gene. The CDR3 is 15 amino acids. DNA of the CDR3: TGTGCCAGTCGTTCGCCCCTGGACATGGGTGAGACCCAGTACTTC. Its translation is CASRSPLDMGETQYF.

The chain couples TRBV19 to TRBJ1-1; D unclear. V lost 6 bases to trimming and J lost 4 bases, with 9 bases between them. This CDR3 is 12 amino acids long. Germline V CDR1 and CDR2: LNHDA, SQIVND (reference sequence). The CDR3 loop is CASRLASTEAFF. The DNA for the CDR3 is TGTGCCAGTAGGCTAGCATCCACTGAAGCTTTCTTT.

This clone has more than one count but fewer than ten. The CDR3 nucleotides read TGTGCCAGCAGGAGAGGGGCAGATACGCAGTATTTT. Its translation: CASRRGADTQYF. The chain carries TRBV2 and TRBJ2-3, with D perhaps matching TRBD1 or TRBD2 (5 bases each). Deletions cut 6 bases from V and 4 bases from J, with 8 bases between. The germline V gene encodes CDR1 SNHLY and CDR2 FYNNEI. The CDR3 is 12 residues long. The variable domain in full, with the rest retrieved from reference TRBV2 and TRBJ2-3, is EPEVTQTPSHQVTQMGQEVILRCVPISNHLYFYWYRQILGQKVEFLVSFYNNEISEKSEIFDDQFSVERPDGSNFTLKIRSTKLEDSAMYFCASRRGADTQYFGPGTRLTVL.

This clone was picked up a small number of times. The rearrangement joins TRBV29-1 to TRBJ2-5, with D perhaps being TRBD1 or TRBD2 (5 bases each). Germline CDR1 and CDR2: SQVTM and ANQGSEA. This CDR3 is 13 amino acids long. The V end lost 2 bases, the J end lost 1 base, and 8 bases lay between the germline ends. The CDR3 DNA follows: TGCAGCGTTGAAAGGGACCTCCAAGAGACCCAGTACTTC. As protein: CSVERDLQETQYF.

The chain couples TRBV9 to TRBJ1-2, with D perhaps TRBD1 (5 bases). This CDR3 spans 16 amino acids. Germline CDR1 is SGDLS and CDR2 is YYNGEE. V dropped 0 bases and J dropped 8 bases, with 20 bases sitting between them. CDR3 amino acids: CASSVATLGRWRGYTF. The DNA of the CDR3 is TGTGCCAGCAGCGTAGCAACGTTGGGGCGTTGGAGGGGCTACACCTTC.

V usage is TRBV9 and J usage is TRBJ1-1, with unresolved D. With 4 bases removed from V and 5 bases from J, the gap between germline ends came to 6 bases. Germline CDR1 and CDR2: SGDLS and YYNGEE. CDR3 length equals 11 residues. The chain's CDR3 is CASSPQTEAFF. The CDR3 bases are TGTGCCAGCAGCCCACAGACTGAAGCTTTCTTT.

In this sample, this clone turned up once. The CDR3, as DNA: TGCGCCAGCGGGATTGGGGGCGATGAGCAGTTCTTC. Translating it yields CASGIGGDEQFF. The gene calls are TRBV5-1 and TRBJ2-1; D possibly corresponds to TRBD1 (6 bases). Trimming cost V 7 bases and J 8 bases, with 13 bases left between them. Germline V gene sequence: CDR1 SGHRS, CDR2 YFSETQ. The CDR3 has 12 residues.

The chain has TRBV4-1 and TRBJ1-2; a possible D gene is TRBD1 (6 bases). The CDR3 is 14 residues long. Trimming pared 3 bases from V and 4 bases from J, leaving 12 bases between. Germline V gene lookup returns CDR1 MGHRA and CDR2 YSYEKL. The CDR3 bases are TGCGCCAGCAGCCATCCAGGGGCCGGCTATGGCTACACCTTC. It yields the protein CASSHPGAGYGYTF.

The rearrangement uses TRBV4-1 and TRBJ1-6; D unresolved. Per germline, CDR1 MGHRA and CDR2 YSYEKL. The germline V and J ends were trimmed by 1 base and 14 bases, with 9 bases remaining between them. The CDR3 spans 12 residues. The CDR3: CASSQGHEALHF. The CDR3 nucleotides are TGCGCCAGCAGCCAAGGTCATGAGGCCCTCCACTTT.

The chain uses TRBV7-8 and TRBJ1-6; D remains ambiguous. Trimming took 6 bases from V and 7 from J, leaving 16 bases between them. This CDR3 spans 15 amino acids. Germline V gene sequence: CDR1 SGHVS, CDR2 FQNEAQ. The CDR3 nucleotides read TGTGCCAGCAGGGAGGAAAGGACGGAAAATTCACCCCTCCACTTT. Amino acid sequence: CASREERTENSPLHF.

The chain links TRBV25-1 to TRBJ2-7; no reliable D call. Trimming took off 4 bases at V and 5 bases at J, with 6 bases between the two ends. In germline, CDR1 is MGHDK, CDR2 SYGVNS. The CDR3 sequence is 11 residues long. The CDR3 DNA follows: TGTGCCAGCAGTGTCCCGGACGAGCAGTACTTC. Protein sequence: CASSVPDEQYF.

This clone was counted a few times. The J gene is TRBJ2-2, the V gene TRBV29-1; D gene unclear. The V gene's germline CDR1 is SQVTM and CDR2 ANQGSEA. The V end was cut by 1 base, the J end by 3 bases, with 6 bases between. The CDR3 extends over 13 amino acids. This chain's CDR3 is CSVEGLDTGELFF. The CDR3 coding sequence is TGCAGCGTTGAAGGGCTCGACACCGGGGAGCTGTTTTTT.

This clone was counted only a few times. Within the sample, other DNA sequences also encode this same CDR3. V is TRBV15 and J is TRBJ2-7; D is possibly TRBD1 (5 bases). This CDR3 region has 12 residues. CDR1 LNHNV and CDR2 YYDKDF come from the germline V gene (reference sequence). V was cut by 5 bases and J by 3 bases, with 8 bases left in between. The DNA of the CDR3 is TGTGCCACCAGCGGGCAGGGCTACGAGCAGTACTTC. This translates into CATSGQGYEQYF.

The V call is TRBV30, the J call TRBJ1-1, with unresolved D. Germline loops: CDR1 GTSNPN, CDR2 SVGIG (reference sequence). V was trimmed by 2 bases and J by 7 bases, leaving 11 bases between them. The CDR3 consists of 12 residues. In DNA, the CDR3 is TGTGCCTGGAGTCGGATAGTAGGTGAAGCTTTCTTT. Translation gives CAWSRIVGEAFF.

In this sample, this clone turned up a few times. The chain carries TRBV29-1 and TRBJ1-1, with 9 positions matching TRBD1. The V gene's germline CDR1 is SQVTM and CDR2 ANQGSEA. The CDR3 totals 13 residues. V shed 5 bases, J shed 3 bases, and the junction held 4 bases outside the gene matches. CDR3 region: CSVWDRVDTEAFF. The CDR3 DNA reads TGCAGCGTTTGGGACAGGGTGGACACTGAAGCTTTCTTT.

The chain joins TRBV13 to TRBJ2-3; weak D call: TRBD2 (6 bases). CDR1 is PRHDT, CDR2 FYEKMQ, per germline (reference sequence). Trimming removed 1 base from V and 0 bases from J, with 11 bases in between. This CDR3 contains 16 residues. CDR3 in amino acids: CASSLATGLSTDTQYF. CDR3 in DNA: TGTGCCAGCAGCTTAGCGACGGGACTTAGCACAGATACGCAGTATTTT.

This clone was seen just once. The genes are TRBV2 and TRBJ1-5; perhaps TRBD1 as D (5 bases). Trimming shortened V by 3 bases and J by 2 bases, and 14 bases separated the two germline ends. The CDR3 is 16 residues long. CDR1 SNHLY and CDR2 FYNNEI come from the germline V gene. The CDR3 nucleotides read TGTGCCAGCAGTGACTTTAGGGGTACGGGCAATCAGCCCCAGCATTTT. Its translation: CASSDFRGTGNQPQHF.